This record covers a single T cell receptor (beta chain). The germline gives CDR1 SGDLS, CDR2 YYNGEE. The germline V and J ends were trimmed by 2 bases and 8 bases, with 16 bases remaining between them. The CDR3 has 14 amino acids. The data belong to a study of cytomegalovirus exposure and HLA in healthy donors. PCR was performed using 60 Vbeta and 13 Jbeta primers. Repertoires were generated with immunoSEQ multiplex PCR, while TCRdb's copy carries only in-frame clones and drops some. The table has around 210,000 clones, about 78% seen once. This clonotype originated in a woman aged 30 to 39 in good health and CMV-seronegative. J is TRBJ1-2 and V is TRBV9; D uncertain. The sequencing input was PBMCs. The chain's CDR3 is CASSVEADLRGYTF. The DNA of the CDR3 is TGTGCCAGCAGCGTCGAAGCGGATCTCAGAGGCTACACCTTC.